A single sample gave rise to the 27 T cell receptor beta chains below, sequenced in a study of blood T cell repertoires in COVID-19. The method was immunoSEQ multiplex PCR; TCRdb's version includes in-frame clones alone and lacks a portion of them. The data show about 300,000 clones, roughly 86% seen once. Material: PBMCs or T cells enriched from blood (not recorded which). All receptors derive from a woman under 30 who had recovered from COVID-19.

The rearrangement joins TRBV10-3 to TRBJ1-1; D is perhaps TRBD1 (6 bases). The CDR3 length is 15 residues. Deletions cut 5 bases from V and 0 bases from J, with 13 bases between. CDR1 and CDR2 from the germline V gene are ENHRY and SYGVKD. The CDR3 DNA reads as TGTGCCATCAGTCCACAGGGCCTCATGAACACTGAAGCTTTCTTT. This sequence encodes CAISPQGLMNTEAFF.

This chain connects TRBV28 to TRBJ1-4; D unclear. The germline V and J ends were trimmed by 3 bases and 0 bases, with 8 bases remaining between them. The V gene's germline CDR1 is MDHEN and CDR2 SYDVKM. The CDR3 loop spans 15 amino acids. The CDR3: CASSLPGATNEKLFF. For the CDR3, the DNA is TGTGCCAGCAGTTTGCCCGGGGCAACTAATGAAAAACTGTTTTTT.

V usage is TRBV28 and J usage is TRBJ1-2, with D perhaps TRBD1 (5 bases). This CDR3 has 11 amino acids. V lost 6 bases and J 8 bases, leaving 10 bases between the germline ends. Germline assignment: CDR1 MDHEN and CDR2 SYDVKM. The DNA of the CDR3 is TGTGCCAGCAGCCTAAGGGGCGGCTACACCTTC. Protein sequence: CASSLRGGYTF.

The rearrangement links TRBV11-2 to TRBJ2-1, with D perhaps TRBD1 (5 bases). Germline CDR1 and CDR2: SGHAT and FQNNGV. This CDR3 contains 16 residues. The V and J ends lost 5 bases and 0 bases respectively, with 14 bases between them. The CDR3 DNA sequence: TGTGCCAGCAGCACAAAAGTGGGGCCCTCCTACAATGAGCAGTTCTTC. Amino acid sequence: CASSTKVGPSYNEQFF.

This clone was picked up a small number of times. This chain uses TRBV27 with TRBJ2-4; 8 bases align to TRBD2. The CDR3 sequence is 18 residues long. J lost 2 bases, V lost 4 bases, and 13 bases had no gene match. Germline CDR1 and CDR2: MNHEY and SMNVEV (reference sequence). The CDR3 sequence: CASSSIFTSGLPKNIQYF. CDR3 in DNA: TGTGCCAGCAGTTCTATTTTTACTAGCGGCCTGCCCAAAAACATTCAGTACTTC.

The chain uses TRBV4-3 and TRBJ2-2; 7 bases align to TRBD1. V lost 4 bases, J lost 0 bases, and 5 bases stayed unmatched. Per the germline V gene, CDR1 is LGHNA and CDR2 is YSLEER. There are 16 residues in the CDR3. CDR3 sequence reads: CASSLVGTANTGELFF. The CDR3 bases are TGCGCCAGCAGCCTCGTAGGGACAGCGAACACCGGGGAGCTGTTTTTT.

V gene TRBV4-3 combines with J gene TRBJ2-1; D remains unclear. This CDR3 has 17 residues. Trimming shortened V by 0 bases and J by 0 bases, and 12 bases separated the two germline ends. CDR1 and CDR2 (germline): LGHNA, YSLEER. CDR3 in DNA: TGCGCCAGCAGCCAAGACGCTTTTTTCAGCTCCTACAATGAGCAGTTCTTC. Protein sequence: CASSQDAFFSSYNEQFF.

This chain joins TRBV7-2 and TRBJ1-1, with D unresolved. V gave up 1 base and J gave up 7 bases, with 16 bases separating them. Per germline, CDR1 SGHTA and CDR2 FQGNSA. The CDR3 is made up of 15 amino acids. The CDR3 sequence: CASSLVSSGRSEAFF. Written as DNA, the CDR3 is TGTGCCAGCAGCTTAGTATCGTCAGGTCGTAGTGAAGCTTTCTTT.

The gene calls are TRBV5-5 and TRBJ1-2; no clear D. The CDR3 has 14 residues. Germline lookup yields CDR1 SGHKS and CDR2 YYEKEE (reference sequence). The V and J ends lost 4 bases and 3 bases respectively, with 13 bases between them. The CDR3 protein is CASSPMRGDYGYTF. CDR3 nucleotides: TGTGCCAGCAGCCCGATGAGAGGTGACTATGGCTACACCTTC.

There are a few counts of this clone. This chain connects TRBV10-3 to TRBJ2-3, with 11 bases aligning to TRBD2. Unmatched junction bases numbered 8, after V lost 8 bases and J lost 4 bases. The CDR3 covers 15 residues. Germline V gene sequence: CDR1 ENHRY, CDR2 SYGVKD. DNA for the CDR3: TGTGCCATCCATAGCGGGAGGGAAGGATCAGATACGCAGTATTTT. This translates into CAIHSGREGSDTQYF.

The J gene is TRBJ2-3, the V gene TRBV29-1; unclear D gene. Trimming stripped 5 bases from V and 10 bases from J, with 4 bases between. Germline V gene lookup returns CDR1 SQVTM and CDR2 ANQGSEA. The CDR3 has 8 residues. The CDR3 coding sequence is TGCAGCGTTAGCGCGCAGTATTTT. It specifies CSVSAQYF.

In the case of this clone: Other nucleotide sequences from this sample produce the same CDR3. V and J are TRBV6-1 and TRBJ2-7, with D possibly being TRBD2 (7 bases). The CDR3 loop spans 17 amino acids. Looked up from germline, CDR1 is MNHNS and CDR2 is SASEGT. V lost 2 bases to trimming and J lost 2 bases, with 19 bases between them. CDR3: CASSERRGGGVAYEQYF. The CDR3 DNA reads as TGTGCCAGCAGTGAACGGAGGGGGGGCGGAGTGGCCTACGAGCAGTACTTC.

The chain has TRBV9 and TRBJ1-3; D uncertain. The CDR3 has 18 amino acids. Germline assignment: CDR1 SGDLS and CDR2 YYNGEE. V was cut by 2 bases and J by 1 base, with 19 bases left in between. This CDR3 reads CASSVDPERRISGNTIYF. The DNA for the CDR3 is TGTGCCAGCAGCGTTGACCCCGAGCGGCGGATATCTGGAAACACCATATATTTT.

The rearrangement joins TRBV7-9 to TRBJ2-7; 7 nucleotides line up with TRBD2. The CDR3 loop spans 15 amino acids. Germline CDR1 is SEHNR and CDR2 is FQNEAQ (reference sequence). With V trimmed by 5 bases and J by 2 bases, 9 bases remained unmatched. CDR3 coding DNA: TGTGCCAGCAGCCCCCCTAGCGGCCGAACCTACGAGCAGTACTTC. This codes for CASSPPSGRTYEQYF.

This clone was picked up a small number of times. The chain recombines TRBV19 with TRBJ2-1; no definite D call. CDR1 and CDR2 from the germline V gene are LNHDA and SQIVND (reference sequence). V lost 6 bases, J lost 0 bases, and 9 bases lay in between. The length of the CDR3 is 14 residues. DNA of the CDR3: TGTGCCAGTAGCGAGAGCTTCTCCTACAATGAGCAGTTCTTC. This encodes CASSESFSYNEQFF.

The chain joins TRBV6-5 to TRBJ2-5, with TRBD2 identical over 8 bases. Germline trimming cut 9 bases from V and 4 bases from J; bases unmatched to any gene: 13. The CDR3 is made up of 15 amino acids. CDR1 is MNHEY and CDR2 is SVGAGI in the germline V gene. The CDR3 coding sequence is TGTGCCAGTGCCTTAAGAGCGGGAGATAGAGAGACCCAGTACTTC. This sequence encodes CASALRAGDRETQYF.

The rearrangement joins TRBV4-1 to TRBJ2-1, with 7 bases matching TRBD2. J lost 4 bases, V lost 2 bases, and 8 bases had no gene match. This CDR3 region has 16 residues. CDR1 MGHRA and CDR2 YSYEKL come from the germline V gene. The CDR3 here is CASSQWYGGGYNEQFF. The CDR3 DNA reads as TGCGCCAGCAGCCAATGGTACGGCGGGGGTTACAATGAGCAGTTCTTC.

Here the CDR3 reads CASSLAHRREETQYF. The CDR3 region has the DNA TGTGCCAGCAGCTTAGCCCACAGGAGGGAAGAGACCCAGTACTTC. The chain links TRBV7-2 to TRBJ2-5; TRBD2 is a possible D gene (6 bases). Looked up from germline, CDR1 is SGHTA and CDR2 is FQGNSA. This CDR3 spans 15 amino acids. Trimming shortened V by 0 bases and J by 3 bases, and 11 bases separated the two germline ends.

This clone appeared a few times. This same CDR3 is encoded by further DNA sequences in the sample. This sequence joins TRBV4-1 and TRBJ1-5; TRBD1 is a possible D gene (5 bases). The CDR3 is 13 residues long. V was cut by 0 bases and J by 7 bases, with 7 bases left in between. Germline CDR1 MGHRA, CDR2 YSYEKL. The CDR3, as DNA: TGCGCCAGCAGCCAAGAAAGGGGACAGCCCCAGCATTTT. It specifies CASSQERGQPQHF.

The table lists this clone with a count of one. The chain joins TRBV5-4 to TRBJ2-5; 9 bases align to TRBD1. There are 15 residues in the CDR3. Per the germline V gene, CDR1 is SGHNT and CDR2 is YYREEE (reference sequence). J was trimmed by 5 bases and V by 0 bases; bases with no gene match: 5. Here the CDR3 DNA reads TGTGCCAGCAGCTTGGACAGGGGGCAAGGGGAGACCCAGTACTTC. Its protein is CASSLDRGQGETQYF.

The genes are TRBV30 and TRBJ1-2; D is perhaps TRBD1 (5 bases). From germline, CDR1 is GTSNPN and CDR2 SVGIG (reference sequence). CDR3 length equals 14 residues. The V end was cut by 3 bases, the J end by 4 bases, with 15 bases between. The CDR3 nucleotides are TGTGCCTGGAGCATTAGACAGTTACTCTATGGCTACACCTTC. Translation gives CAWSIRQLLYGYTF.

The chain uses TRBV7-2 and TRBJ2-7; D unresolved. Trimming pared 4 bases from V and 1 base from J, leaving 8 bases between. The length of the CDR3 is 13 residues. CDR1 is SGHTA, CDR2 FQGNSA, per germline. As DNA, the CDR3 is TGTGCCAGCAGCTCCCGTCCTTCCTACGAGCAGTACTTC. It codes for CASSSRPSYEQYF.

The chain carries TRBV5-4 and TRBJ2-1; 7 positions match TRBD1. CDR1 SGHNT and CDR2 YYREEE come from the germline V gene (reference sequence). This CDR3 contains 15 residues. J gave up 3 bases and V 0 bases, and 3 bases lay outside the gene matches. The CDR3 is CASSLGQGLYNEQFF. In DNA, the CDR3 is TGTGCCAGCAGCTTGGGACAGGGTCTCTACAATGAGCAGTTCTTC.

This chain joins TRBV13 and TRBJ1-4; 7 bases are shared with TRBD1. J lost 3 bases, V lost 5 bases, and 6 bases had no gene match. There are 15 residues in the CDR3. Germline V gene lookup returns CDR1 PRHDT and CDR2 FYEKMQ (reference sequence). The CDR3 loop reads CASSRQGLSNEKLFF. CDR3 bases: TGTGCCAGCAGCCGACAGGGCTTATCTAATGAAAAACTGTTTTTT. Variable domain in full (rest from reference TRBV13 and TRBJ1-4): AAGVIQSPRHLIKEKRETATLKCYPIPRHDTVYWYQQGPGQDPQFLISFYEKMQSDKGSIPDRFSAQQFSDYHSELNMSSLELGDSALYFCASSRQGLSNEKLFFGSGTQLSVL.

This clone was seen only once. The chain's CDR3 is CASAPPRAGGLTDTQYF. CDR3 bases: TGTGCTAGTGCCCCGCCCAGGGCGGGGGGGCTGACAGATACGCAGTATTTT. This rearrangement joins TRBV12-5 to TRBJ2-3; 9 bases agree with TRBD2. The germline V gene has CDR1 LGHNT and CDR2 FRNRAP. V lost 7 bases to trimming and J lost 3 bases; unmatched junction nucleotides: 14. CDR3 length equals 17 residues.

The chain links TRBV7-9 to TRBJ1-1, with D perhaps TRBD1 (5 bases). The CDR3 consists of 15 residues. With 6 bases removed from V and 1 base from J, the gap between germline ends came to 15 bases. Germline CDR1 is SEHNR and CDR2 is FQNEAQ (reference sequence). The CDR3 DNA sequence: TGTGCCAGCAGGGTCGGCGGGGGGAGGAACACTGAAGCTTTCTTT. Its protein product is CASRVGGGRNTEAFF.

The chain is built from TRBV7-2 and TRBJ2-3; D is unclear. CDR1 is SGHTA, CDR2 FQGNSA, per germline. The V end was cut by 4 bases, the J end by 4 bases, with 12 bases between. This CDR3 comprises 14 residues. The CDR3, as DNA: TGTGCCAGCAGCTCGACCAGAGGTCCAGATACGCAGTATTTT. Amino acids: CASSSTRGPDTQYF.